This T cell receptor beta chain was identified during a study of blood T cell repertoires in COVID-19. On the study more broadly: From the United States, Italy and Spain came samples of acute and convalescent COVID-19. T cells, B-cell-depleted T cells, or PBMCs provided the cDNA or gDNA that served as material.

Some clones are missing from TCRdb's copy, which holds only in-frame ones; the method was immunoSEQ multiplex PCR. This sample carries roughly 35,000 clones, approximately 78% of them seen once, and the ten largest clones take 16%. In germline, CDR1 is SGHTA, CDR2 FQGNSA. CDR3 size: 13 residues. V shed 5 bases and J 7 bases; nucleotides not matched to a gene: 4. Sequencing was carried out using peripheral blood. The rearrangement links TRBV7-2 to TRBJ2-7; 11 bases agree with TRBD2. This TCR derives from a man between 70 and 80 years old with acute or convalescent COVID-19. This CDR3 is CASSGLAGGEQYF. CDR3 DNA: TGTGCCAGCAGCGGACTAGCGGGTGGAGAGCAGTACTTC.